These 17 T cell receptor beta chains were all obtained from the same sample, sequenced in a study of cytomegalovirus exposure and HLA in healthy donors. PCR involved 60 Vbeta and 13 Jbeta primers. The assay was immunoSEQ multiplex PCR, and TCRdb's table has in-frame clones only and misses some. Of about 77,000 clones listed, approximately 78% were seen once; the top ten hold roughly 3.5%. Sequenced input: PBMCs. The receptors were sampled from a man in his forties in good health and CMV-seronegative.

The chain couples TRBV5-1 to TRBJ2-1, with TRBD1 matching over 7 bases. CDR1 and CDR2 (germline): SGHRS, YFSETQ. This CDR3 region has 12 residues. J lost 8 bases, V lost 6 bases, and 5 bases had no gene match. The DNA of the CDR3 is TGCGCCAGCACGTCACAGGGGTATGAGCAGTTCTTC. Translating gives CASTSQGYEQFF.

This clone was seen a handful of times. The junction and the germline gene differ at one end; a read error may be behind it. This chain uses TRBV27 with TRBJ1-2; a weak D match, TRBD1 (6 bases). The CDR3 is made up of 13 amino acids. Germline lookup yields CDR1 MNHEY and CDR2 SMNVEV (reference sequence). The chain's CDR3 is CASSFSGVYGYPF. CDR3 bases: TGTGCCAGCAGTTTTTCAGGGGTCTATGGCTACCCCTTC.

The CDR3 here is CASSYGLPDYYEQYF. The DNA for the CDR3 is TGTGCCAGCAGTTACGGCCTGCCGGACTACTACGAGCAGTACTTC. J is TRBJ2-7 and V is TRBV6-5; possibly TRBD2 for D (6 bases). V dropped 2 bases and J dropped 3 bases, with 14 bases sitting between them. Germline V CDR1 and CDR2: MNHEY, SVGAGI. This CDR3 has 15 residues.

V usage is TRBV7-3 and J usage is TRBJ2-1, with unresolved D. CDR1 SGHTA and CDR2 FQGTGA come from the germline V gene. Deletions cut 4 bases from V and 8 bases from J, with 12 bases between. The CDR3 is made up of 13 amino acids. In DNA form, the CDR3 reads TGTGCCAGCAGCTCGGTCCGGTTTGATGAGCAGTTCTTC. This gives the protein CASSSVRFDEQFF.

A few counts support this clone. V gene TRBV6-1 combines with J gene TRBJ1-3, with D perhaps matching TRBD1 (5 bases). Germline CDR1 reads MNHNS; CDR2 reads SASEGT. CDR3 length: 15 residues. V gave up 5 bases and J gave up 0 bases, with 11 bases separating them. DNA of the CDR3: TGTGCCAGCAGTCGACAGAGCTACTCTGGAAACACCATATATTTT. It codes for CASSRQSYSGNTIYF.

The chain is built from TRBV18 and TRBJ1-5; 7 bases line up with TRBD1. CDR3 length equals 15 residues. Germline CDR1 reads KGHSH; CDR2 reads LQKENI. V lost 3 bases, J lost 7 bases, and 9 bases stayed unmatched. The CDR3 bases are TGTGCCAGCTCACCCCACGACAGGGCGGGACAGCCCCAGCATTTT. This encodes CASSPHDRAGQPQHF. Using reference TRBV18 and TRBJ1-5 for the parts outside the CDR3, the full variable domain is NAGVMQNPRHLVRRRGQEARLRCSPMKGHSHVYWYRQLPEEGLKFMVYLQKENIIDESGMPKERFSAEFPKEGPSILRIQQVVRGDSAAYFCASSPHDRAGQPQHFGDGTRLSIL.

This clone came up once. The V and J genes are TRBV11-2 and TRBJ2-5; 9 positions agree with TRBD2. The CDR3 runs to 16 residues. J lost 4 bases, V lost 5 bases, and 11 bases had no gene match. Germline assignment: CDR1 SGHAT and CDR2 FQNNGV. The CDR3 region is CASSPTLSGGGETQYF. Here the CDR3 DNA reads TGTGCCAGCAGCCCGACACTTAGCGGGGGTGGAGAGACCCAGTACTTC.

The rearrangement joins TRBV20-1 to TRBJ1-1, with D tentatively TRBD1 (6 bases). CDR1 is DFQATT and CDR2 is SNEGSKA in the germline V gene (reference sequence). Trimming pared 0 bases from V and 11 bases from J, leaving 10 bases between. The CDR3 runs 11 residues. Here the CDR3 DNA reads TGCAGTGCTAGAGAGAAGGGGGAGGCTTTCTTT. Translated, it gives CSAREKGEAFF.

The rearrangement joins TRBV7-2 to TRBJ1-2; D is perhaps TRBD1 (5 bases). The CDR3 loop spans 12 amino acids. The germline V gene encodes CDR1 SGHTA and CDR2 FQGNSA. V was cut by 5 bases and J by 8 bases, with 12 bases left in between. The CDR3 sequence: CASSLRGSGYTF. The DNA for the CDR3 is TGTGCCAGCAGCCTAAGGGGTTCCGGCTACACCTTC.

The J gene is TRBJ1-5, the V gene TRBV27; D unclear. The length of the CDR3 is 14 residues. Germline V gene data show CDR1 as MNHEY and CDR2 as SMNVEV (reference sequence). Trimming pared 2 bases from V and 2 bases from J, leaving 7 bases between. CDR3 bases: TGTGCCAGCAGTTTAAGAGTGGGCAATCAGCCCCAGCATTTT. Translated, it gives CASSLRVGNQPQHF.

The chain joins TRBV11-2 to TRBJ1-2; a possible D gene is TRBD1 (6 bases). V gave up 5 bases and J gave up 7 bases, with 17 bases separating them. This CDR3 has 14 amino acids. Germline CDR1 reads SGHAT; CDR2 reads FQNNGV. CDR3 sequence (DNA): TGTGCCAGCAGCGCCCGAATGGGGGCCGGTGGCTACACCTTC. It is translated as CASSARMGAGGYTF.

This clone was observed a few times. The chain employs TRBV10-3 and TRBJ1-3; no reliable D call. Germline V lookup: CDR1 ENHRY, CDR2 SYGVKD. The CDR3 contains 14 residues. Trimming removed 4 bases from V and 0 bases from J, with 7 bases in between. The CDR3: CAISVGVSGNTIYF. DNA for the CDR3: TGTGCCATCAGTGTCGGAGTCTCTGGAAACACCATATATTTT.

The chain is built from TRBV7-2 and TRBJ2-2; no definite D call. V lost 4 bases, J lost 0 bases, and 12 bases lay in between. CDR1 is SGHTA, CDR2 FQGNSA, per germline. This CDR3 region has 16 residues. For the CDR3, the DNA is TGTGCCAGCAGCTCCCGCGGCCCGACGAACACCGGGGAGCTGTTTTTT. This gives the protein CASSSRGPTNTGELFF.

The chain combines TRBV4-1 with TRBJ2-7; a possible D gene is TRBD1 (6 bases). Germline values: CDR1 MGHRA, CDR2 YSYEKL. Trimming removed 0 bases from V and 3 bases from J, with 12 bases in between. The CDR3 runs to 15 residues. CDR3 in DNA: TGCGCCAGCAGCCAAGACCGGACAGCGTACTACGAGCAGTACTTC. It codes for CASSQDRTAYYEQYF.

The chain employs TRBV4-2 and TRBJ2-4; 11 nucleotides align to TRBD2. This CDR3 region has 20 residues. J gave up 3 bases and V 4 bases, and 17 bases lay outside the gene matches. From germline, CDR1 is LGHNA and CDR2 YNFKEQ. The CDR3 region has the DNA TGTGCCAGCAGCCGCCGTGAACTAGCGGGGGCCACGTTGGACAAAAACATTCAGTACTTC. Translation: CASSRRELAGATLDKNIQYF.

The rearrangement links TRBV5-1 to TRBJ2-1; 9 nucleotides match TRBD1. Per germline, CDR1 SGHRS and CDR2 YFSETQ. Trimming removed 2 bases from V and 4 bases from J; junction bases left unmatched: 4. The CDR3 runs to 15 residues. Here the CDR3 reads CASSFTGGEYNEQFF. The DNA of the CDR3 is TGCGCCAGCAGCTTTACAGGGGGCGAGTACAATGAGCAGTTCTTC.

J is TRBJ1-4 and V is TRBV18, with 8 bases that match TRBD1. The CDR3 is 15 residues long. J lost 6 bases, V lost 3 bases, and 6 bases had no gene match. In germline, CDR1 is KGHSH, CDR2 LQKENI. The CDR3 here is CASSPRQGLDEKLFF. The CDR3 region has the DNA TGTGCCAGCTCACCCCGACAGGGGCTCGATGAAAAACTGTTTTTT. Variable domain in full (rest from reference TRBV18 and TRBJ1-4): NAGVMQNPRHLVRRRGQEARLRCSPMKGHSHVYWYRQLPEEGLKFMVYLQKENIIDESGMPKERFSAEFPKEGPSILRIQQVVRGDSAAYFCASSPRQGLDEKLFFGSGTQLSVL.